The rows below give T cell receptor beta chains drawn from one sample of a study of blood T cell repertoires in COVID-19. The method was immunoSEQ multiplex PCR; TCRdb's version includes in-frame clones alone and lacks a portion of them. The profile shows some 200,000 clones, less than 90% of them singletons. Sample: peripheral blood. The receptors were gathered from a woman between 55 and 75 years old who had recovered from COVID-19. Both conserved end residues are part of each CDR3. The D gene is left open where the match is weak. Rows may omit the clone size; those that give it use once, few, many or a size class.

TRBJ2-7,TRBD2,TRBV18,once,TGTGCCAGCTCACCTCCGGGCGGGGGGGTACCCGAGCAGTACTTC,CASSPPGGGVPEQYF
TRBJ1-1,NA,TRBV20-1,NA,TGCAGTGCTAGAAGGGGTGAAGCTTTCTTT,CSARRGEAFF
TRBJ1-4,NA,TRBV30,NA,TGTGCCTGGAGTGTGGGGCAGGGATTAGGAGAAAAACTGTTTTTT,CAWSVGQGLGEKLFF
TRBJ2-7,NA,TRBV12-3/TRBV12-4,NA,TGTGCCAGCAGTCTACAGGTGGGCGAGCAGTACTTC,CASSLQVGEQYF
TRBJ1-4,NA,TRBV5-6,NA,TGTGCCAGCAGCTTGATTACAGGGAGTGAAAAACTGTTTTTT,CASSLITGSEKLFF
TRBJ2-7,NA,TRBV12-3/TRBV12-4,NA,TGTGCCAGCAGCCCAGGACAGTCCTACGAGCAGTACTTC,CASSPGQSYEQYF
TRBJ1-4,TRBD1,TRBV24-1,NA,TGTGCCACCAGTGACTCAGGGGGAAAACTGTTTTTT,CATSDSGGKLFF
TRBJ1-2,NA,TRBV7-8,few,TGTGCCAGCAGCTTAAGTACCACAAACTATGGCTACACCTTC,CASSLSTTNYGYTF
TRBJ2-7,TRBD1,TRBV11-2,NA,TGTGCCAGCAGCTTAGTCTACCGGGGACAGGGGTTCCAGGAGCAGTACTTC,CASSLVYRGQGFQEQYF
TRBJ2-7,TRBD1,TRBV4-3,NA,TGCGCCAGCAGCCAACCGGGACAGGGGAACGAGCAGTACTTC,CASSQPGQGNEQYF
TRBJ2-1,NA,TRBV23-1,NA,TGCGCCAGCAGTGTCGCACTCTTCTCCTACAATGAGCAGTTCTTC,CASSVALFSYNEQFF
TRBJ2-3,TRBD2,TRBV30,NA,TGTGCCTGGACGAAGCGGGGGGGCACAGATACGCAGTATTTT,CAWTKRGGTDTQYF
TRBJ2-7,NA,TRBV7-9,NA,TGTGCCAGCAGCTTAGTGGCAGGGGAGAGCGAGCAGTACTTC,CASSLVAGESEQYF
TRBJ2-1,TRBD2,TRBV5-1,NA,TGCGCCAGCAGCGTCCTTAGCGGGGGGGCCTCGGATGAGCAGTTCTTC,CASSVLSGGASDEQFF
TRBJ1-6,NA,TRBV25-1,NA,TGTGCCAGCAGTGAATTACAGGGACGATCACCCCTCCACTTT,CASSELQGRSPLHF
TRBJ1-4,NA,TRBV7-2,NA,TGTGCCAGCAGCTTAGCGGGAGGGATGAATAATGAAAAACTGTTTTTT,CASSLAGGMNNEKLFF
TRBJ1-2,TRBD1,TRBV5-1,NA,TGCGCCAGCAGCTTCGGGACAGGGGGCTATGGCTACACCTTC,CASSFGTGGYGYTF
TRBJ2-3,NA,TRBV5-6,few,TGTGCCAGCAGCTTGGTCGGGCGGGGCACAGATACGCAGTATTTT,CASSLVGRGTDTQYF
TRBJ1-6,NA,TRBV6-5,NA,TGTGCCAGCAGAAGGACAGATTCACCCCTCCACTTT,CASRRTDSPLHF
TRBJ1-4,NA,TRBV2,NA,TGTGCCAGCAGTCCCCGGGACATTGAAAAACTGTTTTTT,CASSPRDIEKLFF
TRBJ1-1,NA,TRBV6-5,NA,TGTGCCAGCAGTACCGGACAGAGAGCCCTTTATGAAGCTTTCTTT,CASSTGQRALYEAFF
TRBJ1-1,NA,TRBV9,few,TGTGCCAGCAGCGTAGAATACGCAGGGAGGAAAACTGAAGCTTTCTTT,CASSVEYAGRKTEAFF
TRBJ2-4,TRBD2,TRBV3-1/TRBV3-2,NA,TGTGCCAGCAGCCTTAACCCGGGACTAGCGGGGGGAGGAAACATTCAGTACTTC,CASSLNPGLAGGGNIQYF
TRBJ1-1,NA,TRBV18,NA,TGTGCCAGCTCACCGGCCCTGAACACTGAAGCTTTCTTT,CASSPALNTEAFF
TRBJ2-7,NA,TRBV4-2,NA,TGTGCCAGCAGCCAAGACCGGGGTTGGGAGCAGTACTTC,CASSQDRGWEQYF
TRBJ1-2,NA,TRBV25-1,NA,TGTGCCAGCAAACCGATAGACAGCCTCTCAAGGGGCTACACCTTC,CASKPIDSLSRGYTF
TRBJ2-3,NA,TRBV2,NA,TGTGCCAGCAGTGACGGCACAGATACGCAGTATTTT,CASSDGTDTQYF
TRBJ1-1,NA,TRBV19,once,TGTGCCAGTAGTATCGGGATCTTGAACACTGAAGCTTTCTTT,CASSIGILNTEAFF
TRBJ1-1,NA,TRBV13,once,TGTGCCAGCAGCTTAAAGGTACAGGGCGAGGCTTTCTTT,CASSLKVQGEAFF
TRBJ1-1,NA,TRBV11-2,NA,TGTGCCAGCAGCCTAAGCCCCCCACGCACACAGCTCATGAACACTGAAGCTTTCTTT,CASSLSPPRTQLMNTEAFF
TRBJ1-2,TRBD1,TRBV7-6,NA,TGTGCCAGCAGCCCAGTGGGACAGGGGGCGAGAAGTTATGGCTACACCTTC,CASSPVGQGARSYGYTF
TRBJ1-1,NA,TRBV18,once,TGTGCCAGCTCACCAGGGGGGATTCGCACTGAAGCTTTCTTT,CASSPGGIRTEAFF
TRBJ2-1,NA,TRBV3-1/TRBV3-2,NA,TGTGCCAGCTCCTGGACTCAATACAATGAGCAGTTCTTC,CASSWTQYNEQFF
TRBJ2-3,TRBD2,TRBV6-2/TRBV6-3,NA,TGTGCCAGCAGTTACGGCGGGCCTAGCGGGATCACAGATACGCAGTATTTT,CASSYGGPSGITDTQYF
TRBJ1-5,TRBD1,TRBV6-6,NA,TGTGCCAGCAGTTACTCGCAGGGGGTGACCTATCAGCCCCAGCATTTT,CASSYSQGVTYQPQHF
TRBJ1-2,NA,TRBV10-3,NA,TGTGCCATCAGTGAAAACAGGGCTAGCTATGGCTACACCTTC,CAISENRASYGYTF
TRBJ2-1,NA,TRBV27,NA,TGTGCCAGCCACTCGTGGTCCGAGCAGTTCTTC,CASHSWSEQFF
TRBJ2-4,NA,TRBV11-2,NA,TGTGCCAGCAGCTTGTGGACTGCAGCCAAAAACATTCAGTACTTC,CASSLWTAAKNIQYF
TRBJ2-7,NA,TRBV7-8,NA,TGTGCCAGCAGCCTACCGGGTGAGCAGTACTTC,CASSLPGEQYF
TRBJ1-1,NA,TRBV6-1,NA,TGTGCCAGCAGTGAAGGGGCTCTGAACACTGAAGCTTTCTTT,CASSEGALNTEAFF
TRBJ2-7,TRBD2,TRBV6-6,NA,TGTGCCAGCAGTTACATTAGACTAGCGGACTTCAACGAGCAGTACTTC,CASSYIRLADFNEQYF
TRBJ1-4,TRBD1,TRBV6-6,NA,TGTGCCAGCAACAAACGACAGGGAGTGACTAATGAAAAACTGTTTTTT,CASNKRQGVTNEKLFF
TRBJ2-1,TRBD2,TRBV6-5,NA,TGTGCCAGCAGACGGGGGGACGACTACAATGAGCAGTTCTTC,CASRRGDDYNEQFF
TRBJ1-5,NA,TRBV4-3,NA,TGCGCCAGCAGCCAAGATCCCCTTGGGGGGAGCAATCAGCCCCAGCATTTT,CASSQDPLGGSNQPQHF
TRBJ2-1,NA,TRBV19,once,TGTGCCAGTAGACCCCCGGGGGGCACCTACAATGAGCAGTTCTTC,CASRPPGGTYNEQFF
TRBJ1-1,NA,TRBV19,NA,TGTGCCAGTAGTATAGGTCGGGGTTGGGGGAACACTGAAGCTTTCTTT,CASSIGRGWGNTEAFF
TRBJ1-4,NA,TRBV30,NA,TGTGCCTGGGGCGGGTTAGAGAATGAAAAACTGTTTTTT,CAWGGLENEKLFF
TRBJ1-1,NA,TRBV10-3,few,TGTGCCATCAGTGAGTCATCAGGGAGGACTGAAGCTTTCTTT,CAISESSGRTEAFF
TRBJ1-5,TRBD1,TRBV28,once,TGTGCCAGCAGTCTACCGGGACAGGGGTATCAGCCCCAGCATTTT,CASSLPGQGYQPQHF
TRBJ2-3,NA,TRBV11-3,NA,TGTGCCAGCAGCTCCTCTGAAGGGGCTGGAGATACGCAGTATTTT,CASSSSEGAGDTQYF
TRBJ2-7,NA,TRBV7-3,NA,TGTGCCAGCAGCTTGTACAGGGAAAACGAGCAGTACTTC,CASSLYRENEQYF
TRBJ2-5,TRBD1,TRBV11-2,NA,TGTACCAGCAGCTGGGAGACAGGGACAGAGACCCAGTACTTC,CTSSWETGTETQYF
TRBJ2-7,TRBD2,TRBV11-1,NA,TGTGCCAGCAGCCTGACCGGGGGAGGGCCCGCCTACGAGCAGTACTTC,CASSLTGGGPAYEQYF
TRBJ1-4,NA,TRBV20-1,NA,TGCAGTGCGGCCCTGAGGGAAAAACTGTTTTTT,CSAALREKLFF
TRBJ2-2,TRBD2,TRBV3-1/TRBV3-2,NA,TGTGCCAGCAGCCAAGTGGGCAGGGAGGGCACCGGGGAGCTGTTTTTT,CASSQVGREGTGELFF